The 6 T cell receptor beta chains reported below all come from one sample, sequenced in a study of blood T cells in healthy people across ages. Alongside a J-beta primer mix, a sample-barcoded 5' primer served in a second PCR lasting about 6 to 12 cycles. TCRdb redid the calling of the 5' RACE reads with MiXCR, one entry per CDR3 protein. The profile shows 580,000 or so distinct CDR3 sequences, under 55% of them singletons. The specimen sequenced was blood. All receptors derive from a man older than 75 in good health.

Points on this clonotype: Its ends do not fully match the called genes, so a read error is possible. The chain links TRBV18 to TRBJ2-7; D perhaps matches TRBD1 (5 bases). Germline V gene lookup returns CDR1 KGHSH and CDR2 LQKENI. The CDR3 is 16 amino acids. This chain's CDR3 is CASSPNRQGTTYELYF. The CDR3 region has the DNA TGTGCCAGCTCACCAAACAGGCAAGGCACAACCTACGAGCTGTACTTC.

This clonotype was observed a single time. The chain couples TRBV7-2 to TRBJ2-2, with TRBD2 matching 9 bases. Trimming at V came to 3 bases and at J to 6 bases, leaving 8 bases not matched to a gene. CDR3 length: 16 amino acids. Germline V gene data show CDR1 as SGHTA and CDR2 as FQGNSA. CDR3 bases: TGTGCCAGCAGCTTCAATGGCGGGGGGGCCGCCGGGGAGCTGTTTTTT. Amino acids: CASSFNGGGAAGELFF. Supplemented by reference TRBV7-2 and TRBJ2-2, the full variable domain reads GAGVSQSPSNKVTEKGKDVELRCDPISGHTALYWYRQSLGQGLEFLIYFQGNSAPDKSGLPSDRFSAERTGGSVSTLTIQRTQQEDSAVYLCASSFNGGGAAGELFFGEGSRLTVL.

A note on this clonotype: A much larger clone lies one base from this, so it may be a read error. The CDR3, as DNA: TGTGCCAGCAGCCAATTCCCTCTGGAGACCCAGTACTTC. Encoded protein: CASSQFPLETQYF. The gene calls are TRBV4-2 and TRBJ2-4; D unresolved. The DNA end favors TRBJ2-5, so the J call may be wrong. From germline, CDR1 is LGHNA and CDR2 YNFKEQ. CDR3 length: 13 residues.

The rearrangement uses TRBV29-1 and TRBJ2-7; D remains unclear. The CDR3 is 13 amino acids. Trimming removed 4 bases from V and 3 bases from J, with 13 bases in between. CDR1 SQVTM and CDR2 ANQGSEA come from the germline V gene. This CDR3 is CSVVPLWGYEQYF. The CDR3 nucleotides are TGCAGCGTTGTTCCCCTCTGGGGCTACGAGCAGTACTTC.

This clonotype was recorded only once. The germline gene is not matched at one end of the junction; a read error may be the cause. This sequence joins TRBV6-6 and TRBJ2-4, with unresolved D. The last part of the DNA fits TRBJ2-7 better; the J call may be wrong. Germline assignment: CDR1 MNHNY and CDR2 SVGAGI (reference sequence). This CDR3 has 12 amino acids. CDR3 sequence (DNA): TGTGCCAGCATTTACTCTGGTAGCGAGCAGTACTTC. Translated: CASIYSGSEQYF.

This clonotype turned up a few times. V usage is TRBV12-5 and J usage is TRBJ2-7; TRBD1 is a possible D gene (5 bases). CDR1 and CDR2 (germline): LGHNT, FRNRAP. The CDR3 loop spans 13 amino acids. The V end was cut by 4 bases, the J end by 3 bases, with 10 bases between. As DNA, the CDR3 is TGTGCTAGTGGTTCGGACAAAGGCTACGAGCAGTACTTC. Protein: CASGSDKGYEQYF.